These T cell receptor beta chains were read from a single sample in a study of T cells in Graves' hyperthyroidism and ophthalmopathy. TCRdb independently ran MiXCR on the multiplex PCR reads; one entry per CDR3 protein. The sample comprises approximately 300,000 distinct CDR3 sequences, approximately 18% of which are singletons, and about 35% rests with the top ten. What was sequenced was blood. The receptors stem from a man between 50 and 59 years old with Graves' ophthalmopathy. Each CDR3 is given with its conserved first and last residue. A D gene is named only where the DNA matches it firmly. Expanded clones get a size class; other rows say once, few or many, or leave the size out.

D: TRBD1
length: 15
V: TRBV2
J: TRBJ2-5
size: NA
DNA: TGTGCCAGCAGTTCGGACAGGGGCGGAGGGGAGACCCAGTACTTC
CDR3: CASSSDRGGGETQYF

D: NA
length: 12
V: TRBV6-2/TRBV6-3
J: TRBJ1-6
size: NA
DNA: TGTGCCAGCAGTTCGGAGGTTTCACCCCTCCACTTT
CDR3: CASSSEVSPLHF

D: TRBD1
length: 18
V: TRBV6-6
J: TRBJ1-5
size: many
DNA: TGTGCCAGCAGTTACTCGACAACAGGGGGACGTAGCAATCAGCCCCAGCATTTT
CDR3: CASSYSTTGGRSNQPQHF

D: TRBD2
length: 14
V: TRBV29-1
J: TRBJ2-1
size: many
DNA: TGCAGCGTTGGGACTAGCGGGAGGGCCAATGAGCAGTTCTTC
CDR3: CSVGTSGRANEQFF

D: NA
length: 15
V: TRBV15
J: TRBJ2-3
size: few
DNA: TGTGCCACCAGCAGAGTGGCAAAGCCCACAGATACGCAGTATTTT
CDR3: CATSRVAKPTDTQYF

D: TRBD2
length: 13
V: TRBV2
J: TRBJ2-3
size: many
DNA: TGTGCCAGCAGCCAGCGGGGCCCGGATACGCAGTATTTT
CDR3: CASSQRGPDTQYF

D: NA
length: 14
V: TRBV3-1
J: TRBJ1-1
size: many
DNA: TGTGCCAGCAGCCCCAGGGTCTTTGGAACTGAAGCTTTCTTT
CDR3: CASSPRVFGTEAFF

D: NA
length: 12
V: TRBV30
J: TRBJ2-2
size: many
DNA: TGTGCCTGGAGTGTACCGGCCGGGGAGCTGTTTTTT
CDR3: CAWSVPAGELFF

D: NA
length: 14
V: TRBV3-1
J: TRBJ1-6
size: NA
DNA: TGTGCCAGCAATCAGAAAGGGAATAATTCACCCCTCCACTTT
CDR3: CASNQKGNNSPLHF

D: NA
length: 11
V: TRBV29-1
J: TRBJ2-2
size: many
DNA: TGCAGCGGCAGGGGTGTCGGGGAGCTGTTTTTT
CDR3: CSGRGVGELFF

D: NA
length: 17
V: TRBV6-1
J: TRBJ2-3
size: few
DNA: TGTGCCAGTCTTCCAGCCAACGGCAATCCTGGCACAGATACGCAGTATTTT
CDR3: CASLPANGNPGTDTQYF

D: TRBD1
length: 15
V: TRBV5-4
J: TRBJ1-6
size: NA
DNA: TGTGCCAGCAGCCTAGGGACAGGGGTCGGTTCACCCCTCCACTTT
CDR3: CASSLGTGVGSPLHF

D: NA
length: 13
V: TRBV30
J: TRBJ1-1
size: many
DNA: TGTGCCTGGACCTTGGGACCCGGGACTGAAGCTTTCTTT
CDR3: CAWTLGPGTEAFF

D: NA
length: 13
V: TRBV27
J: TRBJ1-2
size: once
DNA: TGTGCCAGCAGTTTTAACGCATACTATGGCTACACCTTC
CDR3: CASSFNAYYGYTF

D: TRBD1
length: 13
V: TRBV28
J: TRBJ1-2
size: many
DNA: TGTGCCAGCAGCCCAGGGGGTTCCCATGGCTACACCTTC
CDR3: CASSPGGSHGYTF

D: TRBD2
length: 14
V: TRBV6-1
J: TRBJ2-7
size: NA
DNA: TGTGCCAGCAGCGAAGGGAGGGCGCAAGGCGAGCAGTACTTC
CDR3: CASSEGRAQGEQYF

D: TRBD1
length: 15
V: TRBV12-3/TRBV12-4
J: TRBJ1-5
size: NA
DNA: TGTGCCAGCAGATCCGGGACAGGGATAGTTCAGCCCCAGCATTTT
CDR3: CASRSGTGIVQPQHF

D: TRBD2
length: 14
V: TRBV20-1
J: TRBJ2-1
size: NA
DNA: TGCAGTGCTAAAGCGGGAGGACCCTACAATGAGCAGTTCTTC
CDR3: CSAKAGGPYNEQFF

D: NA
length: 20
V: TRBV9
J: TRBJ2-1
size: few
DNA: TGTGCCAGCAGCGCCCGGGACAGGGTGTTTGGGACTAGCAGCTACAATGAGCAGTTCTTC
CDR3: CASSARDRVFGTSSYNEQFF

D: TRBD2
length: 16
V: TRBV7-6
J: TRBJ2-5
size: many
DNA: TGTGCCAGCAGCTTAGTGCCAGCGGGAGAAGGCGAGACCCAGTACTTC
CDR3: CASSLVPAGEGETQYF

D: NA
length: 11
V: TRBV29-1
J: TRBJ2-7
size: few
DNA: TGCAGCGTGGCAGTACAGGACGAGCAGTACTTC
CDR3: CSVAVQDEQYF

D: TRBD2
length: 16
V: TRBV9
J: TRBJ2-1
size: few
DNA: TGTGCCAGCAGCCCCCGGACTAGCGGGGGGTACAATGAGCAGTTCTTC
CDR3: CASSPRTSGGYNEQFF

D: NA
length: 12
V: TRBV11-3
J: TRBJ2-1
size: many
DNA: TGTGCCAGCAGCGAGGCTTACAATGAGCAGTTCTTC
CDR3: CASSEAYNEQFF

D: NA
length: 14
V: TRBV2
J: TRBJ2-3
size: many
DNA: TGTGCCAGCAGATTACTAGGGGCGCCAGATACGCAGTATTTT
CDR3: CASRLLGAPDTQYF

D: NA
length: 12
V: TRBV7-2
J: TRBJ2-1
size: many
DNA: TGTGCCAGCAGCTCTCCGGTCGGTGAGCAGTTCTTC
CDR3: CASSSPVGEQFF

D: NA
length: 14
V: TRBV10-2
J: TRBJ1-5
size: NA
DNA: TGCGCCAGCAGTGAGTCAGGGAGGGGGCAGCCCCAGCATTTT
CDR3: CASSESGRGQPQHF

D: TRBD1
length: 14
V: TRBV20-1
J: TRBJ2-2
size: few
DNA: TGCAGTGCCCAAGACAGGGTTGAAACCGGGGAGCTGTTTTTT
CDR3: CSAQDRVETGELFF

D: NA
length: 16
V: TRBV7-9
J: TRBJ2-1
size: NA
DNA: TGTGCCAGCAGCCCTCCGACTGGCGGCCCGCCTGATGAGCAGTTCTTC
CDR3: CASSPPTGGPPDEQFF

D: TRBD2
length: 16
V: TRBV24-1
J: TRBJ2-1
size: few
DNA: TGTGCCACCAGTGACCATGGGACTAGCGGGAGTCATGAGCAGTTCTTC
CDR3: CATSDHGTSGSHEQFF

D: TRBD2
length: 15
V: TRBV9
J: TRBJ2-7
size: NA
DNA: TGTGCCAGCAGAGACGGACTAGCCTCCTCCTACGAGCAGTACTTC
CDR3: CASRDGLASSYEQYF

D: TRBD1
length: 16
V: TRBV11-3
J: TRBJ2-2
size: many
DNA: TGTGCCAGCAGCCCGTGGACAGGGCCGCACACCGGGGAGCTGTTTTTT
CDR3: CASSPWTGPHTGELFF

D: TRBD1
length: 13
V: TRBV7-2
J: TRBJ1-6
size: NA
DNA: TGTGCCAGCAGCTCGGACAGGGTTTCACCCCTCCACTTT
CDR3: CASSSDRVSPLHF

D: NA
length: 13
V: TRBV2
J: TRBJ1-1
size: NA
DNA: TGTGCCAGCAGTGAAAACAGGGCCATTGAAGCTTTCTTT
CDR3: CASSENRAIEAFF

D: TRBD1
length: 16
V: TRBV7-9
J: TRBJ1-5
size: NA
DNA: TGTGCCAGCAGTCAAAGCAGGGGGGGCTTCAATCAGCCCCAGCATTTT
CDR3: CASSQSRGGFNQPQHF

D: NA
length: 15
V: TRBV12-3/TRBV12-4
J: TRBJ2-1
size: NA
DNA: TGTGCCAGCAGTTTTAGCGGCACTGGTCGGAATGAGCAGTTCTTC
CDR3: CASSFSGTGRNEQFF

D: TRBD1
length: 15
V: TRBV18
J: TRBJ2-7
size: NA
DNA: TGTGCCAGCTCCGCACGCCCGGACAGGATTGATGAGCAGTACTTC
CDR3: CASSARPDRIDEQYF

D: NA
length: 13
V: TRBV28
J: TRBJ1-2
size: many
DNA: TGTGCCAGCAGTAACAGGCCTGGGAGCGGCTACACCTTC
CDR3: CASSNRPGSGYTF

D: TRBD1
length: 14
V: TRBV12-3/TRBV12-4
J: TRBJ1-5
size: NA
DNA: TGTGCCAGCAGCACGACAGGGGGCGAACAGCCCCAGCATTTT
CDR3: CASSTTGGEQPQHF

D: TRBD2
length: 18
V: TRBV13
J: TRBJ2-1
size: many
DNA: TGTGCCAGCACTGGGGGAGAGCGGGAGGGCCGCTCCTACAATGAGCAGTTCTTC
CDR3: CASTGGEREGRSYNEQFF

D: NA
length: 15
V: TRBV28
J: TRBJ2-1
size: few
DNA: TGTGCCAGCAGTTTATATGGGGAAGGTGACAATGAGCAGTTCTTC
CDR3: CASSLYGEGDNEQFF

D: NA
length: 14
V: TRBV12-3/TRBV12-4
J: TRBJ2-5
size: many
DNA: TGTGCCAGCAGGCTCAGCGGGCCCGGGAAGACCCAGTACTTC
CDR3: CASRLSGPGKTQYF

D: NA
length: 12
V: TRBV11-2
J: TRBJ1-1
size: NA
DNA: TGTGCCAGCAGCGCACCCCCGCCCGAAGCTTTCTTT
CDR3: CASSAPPPEAFF

D: NA
length: 14
V: TRBV6-1
J: TRBJ1-5
size: NA
DNA: TGTGCCAGCAGTCTCTCGGGGGGGAGTCAGCCCCAGCATTTT
CDR3: CASSLSGGSQPQHF

D: NA
length: 14
V: TRBV12-3/TRBV12-4
J: TRBJ2-1
size: many
DNA: TGTGCCAGCAGCTGGAGGGCCTCGGACAATGAGCAGTTCTTC
CDR3: CASSWRASDNEQFF

D: TRBD2
length: 16
V: TRBV9
J: TRBJ2-3
size: NA
DNA: TGTGCCAGCAGCGCCCGCGCCGGGACTAGCATGGATACGCAGTATTTT
CDR3: CASSARAGTSMDTQYF